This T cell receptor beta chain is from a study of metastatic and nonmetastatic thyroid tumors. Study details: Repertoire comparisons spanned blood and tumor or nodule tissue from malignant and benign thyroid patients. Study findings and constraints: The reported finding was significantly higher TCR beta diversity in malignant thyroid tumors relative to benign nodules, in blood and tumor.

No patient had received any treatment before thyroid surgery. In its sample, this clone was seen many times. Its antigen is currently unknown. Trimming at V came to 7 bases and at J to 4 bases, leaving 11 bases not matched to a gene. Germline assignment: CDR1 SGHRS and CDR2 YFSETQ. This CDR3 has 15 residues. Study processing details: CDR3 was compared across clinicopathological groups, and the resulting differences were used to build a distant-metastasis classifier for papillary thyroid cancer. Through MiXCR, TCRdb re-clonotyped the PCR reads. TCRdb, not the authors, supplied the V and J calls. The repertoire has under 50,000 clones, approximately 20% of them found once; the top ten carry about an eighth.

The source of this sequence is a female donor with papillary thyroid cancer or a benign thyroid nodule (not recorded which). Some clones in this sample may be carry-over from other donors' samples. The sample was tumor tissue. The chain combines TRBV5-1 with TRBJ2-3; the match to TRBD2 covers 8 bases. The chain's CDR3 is CASGVSSGGPDTQYF. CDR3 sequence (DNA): TGCGCCAGCGGAGTCTCATCGGGGGGGCCAGATACGCAGTATTTT.